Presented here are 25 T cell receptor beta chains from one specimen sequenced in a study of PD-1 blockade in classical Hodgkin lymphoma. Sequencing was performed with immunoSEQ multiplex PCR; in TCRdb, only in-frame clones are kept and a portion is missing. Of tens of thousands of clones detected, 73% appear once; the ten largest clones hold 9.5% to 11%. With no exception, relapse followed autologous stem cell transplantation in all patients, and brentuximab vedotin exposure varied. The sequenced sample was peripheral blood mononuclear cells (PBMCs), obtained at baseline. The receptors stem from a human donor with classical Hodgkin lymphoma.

DNA of the CDR3: TGTGCCAGCAGCCAAAGGCAGTTCGGCAGAAAGACCTTC. This translates into CASSQRQFGRKTF. The chain joins TRBV14 to TRBJ1-2; no reliable D call. This CDR3 has 13 residues. In germline, CDR1 is SGHDN, CDR2 FVKESK. Trimming pared 2 bases from V and 14 bases from J, leaving 18 bases between.

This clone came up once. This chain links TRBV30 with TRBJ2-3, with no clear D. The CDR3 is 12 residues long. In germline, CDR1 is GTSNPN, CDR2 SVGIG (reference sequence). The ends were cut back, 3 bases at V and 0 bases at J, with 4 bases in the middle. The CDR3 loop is CAWSASTDTQYF. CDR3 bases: TGTGCCTGGAGCGCTAGCACAGATACGCAGTATTTT.

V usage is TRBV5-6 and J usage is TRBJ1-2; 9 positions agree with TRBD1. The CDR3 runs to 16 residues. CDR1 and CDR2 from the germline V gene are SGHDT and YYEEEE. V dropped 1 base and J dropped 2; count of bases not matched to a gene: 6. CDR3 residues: CASSLIGQGRNYGYTF. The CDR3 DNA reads TGTGCCAGCAGCTTGATCGGACAGGGGAGAAACTATGGCTACACCTTC.

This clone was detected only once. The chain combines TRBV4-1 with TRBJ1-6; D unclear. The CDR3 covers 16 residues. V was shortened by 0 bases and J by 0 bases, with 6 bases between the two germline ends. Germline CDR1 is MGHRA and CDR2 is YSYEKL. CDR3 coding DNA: TGCGCCAGCAGCCAAGAGGGGAGCTCCTATAATTCACCCCTCCACTTT. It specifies CASSQEGSSYNSPLHF.

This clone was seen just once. The CDR3 sequence is CASSLSPGSAYEQYF. The CDR3 DNA reads TGTGCCAGCAGTTTATCACCAGGGTCCGCCTACGAGCAGTACTTC. This sequence joins TRBV27 and TRBJ2-7, with D tentatively TRBD1 (5 bases). CDR3 length: 15 amino acids. Germline CDR1 and CDR2: MNHEY and SMNVEV (reference sequence). V lost 0 bases to trimming and J lost 2 bases, with 11 bases between them.

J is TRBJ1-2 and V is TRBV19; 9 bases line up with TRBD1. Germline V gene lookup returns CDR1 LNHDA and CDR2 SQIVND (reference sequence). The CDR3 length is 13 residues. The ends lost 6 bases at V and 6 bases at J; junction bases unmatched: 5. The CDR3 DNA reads TGTGCCAGTAGCTATGACAGGGGGAATGGCTACACCTTC. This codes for CASSYDRGNGYTF.

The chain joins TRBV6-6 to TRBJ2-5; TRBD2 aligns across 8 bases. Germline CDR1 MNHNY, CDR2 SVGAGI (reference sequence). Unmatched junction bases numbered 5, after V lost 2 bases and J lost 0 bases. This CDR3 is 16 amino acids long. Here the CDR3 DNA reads TGTGCCAGCAGTTACCCTGGGACTAGGGACCAAGAGACCCAGTACTTC. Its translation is CASSYPGTRDQETQYF.

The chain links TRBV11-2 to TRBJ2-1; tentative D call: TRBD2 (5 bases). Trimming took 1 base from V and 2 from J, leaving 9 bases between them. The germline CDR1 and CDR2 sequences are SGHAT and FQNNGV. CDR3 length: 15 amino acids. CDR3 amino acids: CASSLVAGAYNEQFF. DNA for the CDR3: TGTGCCAGCAGCTTAGTGGCGGGCGCCTACAATGAGCAGTTCTTC.

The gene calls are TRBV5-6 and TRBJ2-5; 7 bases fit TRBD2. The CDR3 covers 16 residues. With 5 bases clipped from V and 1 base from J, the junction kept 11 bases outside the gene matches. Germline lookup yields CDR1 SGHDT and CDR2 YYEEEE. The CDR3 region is CASRPTLAALQETQYF. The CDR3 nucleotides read TGTGCCAGCAGGCCGACTCTAGCGGCCCTCCAAGAGACCCAGTACTTC.

In DNA, the CDR3 is TGTGCCAGCAGCTTGGGAGGGTCCAATTCACCCCTCCACTTT. Translation gives CASSLGGSNSPLHF. The chain is built from TRBV7-6 and TRBJ1-6, with D unclear. The length of the CDR3 is 14 residues. V was trimmed by 3 bases and J by 7 bases, leaving 10 bases between them. The germline V gene encodes CDR1 SGHVS and CDR2 FNYEAQ.

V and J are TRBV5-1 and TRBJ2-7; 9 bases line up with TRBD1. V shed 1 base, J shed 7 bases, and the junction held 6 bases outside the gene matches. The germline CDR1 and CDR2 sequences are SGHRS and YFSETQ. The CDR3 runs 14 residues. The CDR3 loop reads CASSLMGQGREQYF. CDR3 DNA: TGCGCCAGCAGCTTGATGGGACAGGGTAGGGAGCAGTACTTC.

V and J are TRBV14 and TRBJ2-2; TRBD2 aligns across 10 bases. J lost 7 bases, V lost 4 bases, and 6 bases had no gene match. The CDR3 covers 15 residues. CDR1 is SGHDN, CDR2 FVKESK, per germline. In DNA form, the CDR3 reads TGTGCCAGCAGCCGAGCGGGGGGGCCAGGCGGGGAGCTGTTTTTT. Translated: CASSRAGGPGGELFF.

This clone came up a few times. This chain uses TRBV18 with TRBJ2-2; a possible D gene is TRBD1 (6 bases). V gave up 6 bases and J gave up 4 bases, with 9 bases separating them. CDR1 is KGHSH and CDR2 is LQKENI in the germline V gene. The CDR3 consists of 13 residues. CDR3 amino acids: CASSPGVTGELFF. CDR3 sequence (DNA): TGTGCCAGCTCGCCAGGGGTCACCGGGGAGCTGTTTTTT.

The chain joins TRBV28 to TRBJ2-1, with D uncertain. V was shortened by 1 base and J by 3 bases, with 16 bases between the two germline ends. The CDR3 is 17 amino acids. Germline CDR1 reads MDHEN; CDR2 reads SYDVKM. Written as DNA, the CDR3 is TGTGCCAGCAGTTTATACGACGAGGACGGCCTCTACAATGAGCAGTTCTTC. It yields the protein CASSLYDEDGLYNEQFF. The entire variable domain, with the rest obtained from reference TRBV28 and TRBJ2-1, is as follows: DVKVTQSSRYLVKRTGEKVFLECVQDMDHENMFWYRQDPGLGLRLIYFSYDVKMKEKGDIPEGYSVSREKKERFSLILESASTNQTSMYLCASSLYDEDGLYNEQFFGPGTRLTVL.

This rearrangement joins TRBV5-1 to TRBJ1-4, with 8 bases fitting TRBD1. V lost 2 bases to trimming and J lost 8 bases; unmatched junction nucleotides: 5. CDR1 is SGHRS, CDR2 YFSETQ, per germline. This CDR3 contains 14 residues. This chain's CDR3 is CASSFGQGGEKLFF. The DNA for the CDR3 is TGCGCCAGCAGCTTCGGACAGGGAGGGGAAAAACTGTTTTTT.

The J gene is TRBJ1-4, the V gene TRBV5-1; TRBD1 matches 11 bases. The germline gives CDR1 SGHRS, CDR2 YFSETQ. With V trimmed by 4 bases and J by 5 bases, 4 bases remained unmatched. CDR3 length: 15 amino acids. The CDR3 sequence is CASSDGTGGNEKLFF. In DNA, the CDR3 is TGCGCCAGCAGCGATGGGACAGGGGGGAATGAAAAACTGTTTTTT.

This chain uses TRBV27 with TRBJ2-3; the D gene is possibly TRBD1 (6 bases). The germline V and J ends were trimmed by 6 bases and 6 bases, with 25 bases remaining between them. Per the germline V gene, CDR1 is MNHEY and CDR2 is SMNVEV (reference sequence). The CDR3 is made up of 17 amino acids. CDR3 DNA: TGTGCCAGCAGGCCCGGCTGGGGGCTTAATGGCCCCGATACGCAGTATTTT. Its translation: CASRPGWGLNGPDTQYF.

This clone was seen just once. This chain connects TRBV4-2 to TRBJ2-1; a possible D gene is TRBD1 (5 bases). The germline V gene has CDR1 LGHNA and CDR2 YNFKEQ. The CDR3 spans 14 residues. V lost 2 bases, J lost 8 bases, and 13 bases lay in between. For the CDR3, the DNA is TGTGCCAGCAGCCAATTCCAACAGGTCGATGAGCAGTTCTTC. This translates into CASSQFQQVDEQFF.

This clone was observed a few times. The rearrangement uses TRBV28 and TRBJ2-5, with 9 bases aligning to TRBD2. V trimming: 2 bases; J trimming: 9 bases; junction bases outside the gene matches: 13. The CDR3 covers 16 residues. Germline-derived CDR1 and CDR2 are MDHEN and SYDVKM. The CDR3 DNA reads TGTGCCAGCAGTTTAGGAGGGACTAGCTGGCTTGGGGCCCAGTACTTC. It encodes CASSLGGTSWLGAQYF.

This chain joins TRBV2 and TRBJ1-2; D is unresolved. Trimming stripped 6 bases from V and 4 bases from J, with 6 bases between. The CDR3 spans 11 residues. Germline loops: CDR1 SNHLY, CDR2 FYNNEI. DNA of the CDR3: TGTGCCAGCAGACAGACCTATGGCTACACCTTC. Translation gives CASRQTYGYTF.

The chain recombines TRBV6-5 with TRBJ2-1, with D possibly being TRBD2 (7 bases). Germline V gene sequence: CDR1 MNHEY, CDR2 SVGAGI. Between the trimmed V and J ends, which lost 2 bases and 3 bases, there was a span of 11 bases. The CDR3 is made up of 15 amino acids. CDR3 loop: CASSYAGANYNEQFF. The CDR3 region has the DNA TGTGCCAGCAGTTACGCGGGGGCTAACTACAATGAGCAGTTCTTC.

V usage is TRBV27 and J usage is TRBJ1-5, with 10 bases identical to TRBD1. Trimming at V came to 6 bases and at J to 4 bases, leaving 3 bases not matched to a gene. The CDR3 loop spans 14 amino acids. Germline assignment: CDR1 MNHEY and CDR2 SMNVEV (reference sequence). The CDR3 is CASRRTGGNQPQHF. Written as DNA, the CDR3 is TGTGCCAGCAGGAGGACAGGGGGAAATCAGCCCCAGCATTTT.

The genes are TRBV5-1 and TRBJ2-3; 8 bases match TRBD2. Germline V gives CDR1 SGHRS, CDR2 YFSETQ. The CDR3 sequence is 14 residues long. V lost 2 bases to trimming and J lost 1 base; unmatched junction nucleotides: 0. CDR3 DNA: TGCGCCAGCAGCTTTAGCGGGGGCACAGATACGCAGTATTTT. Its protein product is CASSFSGGTDTQYF.

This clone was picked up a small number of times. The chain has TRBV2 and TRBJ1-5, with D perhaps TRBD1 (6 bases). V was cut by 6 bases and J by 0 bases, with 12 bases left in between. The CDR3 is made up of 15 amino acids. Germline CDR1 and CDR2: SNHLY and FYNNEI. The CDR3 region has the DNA TGTGCCAGCAGAAACAGGGAAAGTAGCAATCAGCCCCAGCATTTT. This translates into CASRNRESSNQPQHF. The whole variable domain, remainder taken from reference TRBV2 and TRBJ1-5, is EPEVTQTPSHQVTQMGQEVILRCVPISNHLYFYWYRQILGQKVEFLVSFYNNEISEKSEIFDDQFSVERPDGSNFTLKIRSTKLEDSAMYFCASRNRESSNQPQHFGDGTRLSIL.

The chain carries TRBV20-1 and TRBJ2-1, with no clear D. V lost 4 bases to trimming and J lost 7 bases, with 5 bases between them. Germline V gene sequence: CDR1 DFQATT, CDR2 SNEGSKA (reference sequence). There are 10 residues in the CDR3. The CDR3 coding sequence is TGCAGTGCTATAATGAATGAGCAGTTCTTC. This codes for CSAIMNEQFF.